What follows are 25 T cell receptor beta chains derived from one specimen sequenced in a study of CD8 T cells in ankylosing spondylitis. Using its own MiXCR run on the 5' RACE reads, TCRdb lists one record per CDR3 protein. The data contain approximately 240,000 distinct CDR3 sequences, more than 20% of them singletons. Sequences were obtained from blood, either unsorted or a sorted T cell fraction (not recorded which). Source of these receptors: a male donor with ankylosing spondylitis or in good health (not recorded which).

The V call is TRBV12-3 or TRBV12-4, the J call TRBJ2-1; tentative D call: TRBD1 (6 bases). The V end lost 3 bases, the J end lost 12 bases, and 15 bases lay between the germline ends. CDR3 size: 13 residues. The CDR3 loop is CASSFWGPLGQFF. Here the CDR3 DNA reads TGTGCCAGCAGTTTCTGGGGGCCGCTGGGGCAGTTCTTC.

The rearrangement uses TRBV15 and TRBJ2-7, with a tentative D call TRBD1 (6 bases). The germline gives CDR1 LNHNV, CDR2 YYDKDF (reference sequence). This CDR3 has 13 residues. V was clipped by 6 bases and J by 3 bases, with 12 bases between them. As DNA, the CDR3 is TGTGCCACCAGACAGGGATATAGCTACGAGCAGTACTTC. Protein product: CATRQGYSYEQYF. Supplemented by reference TRBV15 and TRBJ2-7, the full variable domain reads DAMVIQNPRYQVTQFGKPVTLSCSQTLNHNVMYWYQQKSSQAPKLLFHYYDKDFNNEADTPDNFQSRRPNTSFCFLDIRSPGLGDTAMYLCATRQGYSYEQYFGPGTRLTVT.

There are many counts of this clonotype. The rearrangement uses TRBV12-3 or TRBV12-4 and TRBJ2-3; D uncertain. The V end lost 7 bases, the J end lost 4 bases, and 12 bases lay between the germline ends. The CDR3 sequence is 13 residues long. CDR3 region: CASKREGADTQYF. The DNA of the CDR3 is TGTGCCAGCAAAAGGGAAGGCGCAGATACGCAGTATTTT.

The CDR3 DNA is TGTGCCAGCAGATTAGGGGGTGGTGGCAATCAGCCCCAGCATTTT. Translating gives CASRLGGGGNQPQHF. The chain carries TRBV19 and TRBJ1-5; tentative D call: TRBD1 (6 bases). The ends were cut back, 9 bases at V and 2 bases at J, with 17 bases in the middle. Germline loops: CDR1 LNHDA, CDR2 SQIVND (reference sequence). The CDR3 is made up of 15 amino acids.

This clonotype occurred many times. V gene TRBV7-8 combines with J gene TRBJ2-2; 7 bases fit TRBD2. CDR1 and CDR2 (germline): SGHVS, FQNEAQ. Trimming at V came to 4 bases and at J to 4 bases, leaving 9 bases not matched to a gene. This CDR3 comprises 16 residues. For the CDR3, the DNA is TGTGCCAGCAGCTCCGACCGGACTAGGCGCACCGGGGAGCTGTTTTTT. It encodes CASSSDRTRRTGELFF.

This clonotype has a count of ten or more. J is TRBJ1-1 and V is TRBV11-2; D uncertain. The germline gives CDR1 SGHAT, CDR2 FQNNGV. The CDR3 length is 12 residues. V was shortened by 5 bases and J by 8 bases, with 12 bases between the two germline ends. The CDR3: CASSPTGMEAFF. For the CDR3, the DNA is TGTGCCAGCAGCCCCACGGGGATGGAAGCTTTCTTT.

V gene TRBV20-1 combines with J gene TRBJ2-5; D gene ambiguous. Between the trimmed V and J ends, which lost 3 bases and 2 bases, there was a span of 10 bases. Per the germline V gene, CDR1 is DFQATT and CDR2 is SNEGSKA (reference sequence). The CDR3 is made up of 13 amino acids. The CDR3 DNA reads as TGCAGTGCTAGCCGACTGTCACAAGAGACCCAGTACTTC. Its translation is CSASRLSQETQYF.

This clonotype was seen repeatedly, ten times or more. The CDR3 loop is CSARLDGHEQYF. The CDR3 DNA is TGCAGTGCTAGGCTCGACGGCCACGAGCAGTACTTC. V gene TRBV20-1 combines with J gene TRBJ2-7, with D unresolved. Germline assignment: CDR1 DFQATT and CDR2 SNEGSKA (reference sequence). The CDR3 loop spans 12 amino acids. V was pared by 3 bases and J by 5 bases, with 11 bases between.

This clonotype was seen many times. The rearrangement links TRBV20-1 to TRBJ1-1; 9 nucleotides align to TRBD1. The CDR3 is 13 amino acids. V trimming: 5 bases; J trimming: 4 bases; junction bases outside the gene matches: 5. The V gene's germline CDR1 is DFQATT and CDR2 SNEGSKA (reference sequence). CDR3 region: CSAGETGGTEAFF. The CDR3 DNA is TGCAGTGCTGGTGAGACAGGGGGCACTGAAGCTTTCTTT.

The rearrangement links TRBV5-1 to TRBJ2-3, with D perhaps matching TRBD1 (6 bases). V lost 0 bases and J 6 bases, leaving 11 bases between the germline ends. Germline CDR1 is SGHRS and CDR2 is YFSETQ. The CDR3 extends over 14 amino acids. CDR3 region: CASSLGGTWDTQYF. DNA for the CDR3: TGCGCCAGCAGCTTGGGGGGGACATGGGATACGCAGTATTTT. The variable domain in full, with the rest retrieved from reference TRBV5-1 and TRBJ2-3, is KAGVTQTPRYLIKTRGQQVTLSCSPISGHRSVSWYQQTPGQGLQFLFEYFSETQRNKGNFPGRFSGRQFSNSRSEMNVSTLELGDSALYLCASSLGGTWDTQYFGPGTRLTVL.

This clonotype was found a few times. The chain links TRBV19 to TRBJ2-1, with 10 bases aligning to TRBD2. Trimming at V came to 5 bases and at J to 2 bases, leaving 3 bases not matched to a gene. The CDR3 consists of 15 residues. Germline lookup yields CDR1 LNHDA and CDR2 SQIVND (reference sequence). CDR3: CASSPSGGAYNEQFF. The CDR3 nucleotides read TGTGCCAGTAGTCCTAGCGGGGGCGCCTACAATGAGCAGTTCTTC.

The V and J genes are TRBV7-8 and TRBJ2-3, with D hard to call. Germline V CDR1 and CDR2: SGHVS, FQNEAQ. The length of the CDR3 is 13 residues. Trimming pared 5 bases from V and 6 bases from J, leaving 12 bases between. This CDR3 reads CASSPSTTDTQYF. The CDR3 coding sequence is TGTGCCAGCAGCCCGTCTACGACGGATACGCAGTATTTT.

This clonotype was seen a few times. This chain connects TRBV24-1 to TRBJ2-5; possibly TRBD1 or TRBD2 for D (5 bases each). The CDR3 extends over 18 amino acids. Germline V gene data show CDR1 as KGHDR and CDR2 as SFDVKD. The germline V and J ends were trimmed by 5 bases and 7 bases, with 28 bases remaining between them. The CDR3 coding sequence is TGTGCCACCAGTGGACTAAGGGGCTTGCCATCGGAATTGGTGACCCAGTACTTC. Encoded protein: CATSGLRGLPSELVTQYF.

This clonotype was detected ten times or more. V usage is TRBV5-1 and J usage is TRBJ2-5; weak D call: TRBD2 (5 bases). Trimming removed 4 bases from V and 5 bases from J, with 21 bases in between. CDR3 length: 16 residues. Germline-derived CDR1 and CDR2 are SGHRS and YFSETQ. The CDR3 spells CASSPGGLAWEETQYF. CDR3 in DNA: TGCGCCAGCAGCCCAGGAGGACTGGCTTGGGAGGAGACCCAGTACTTC.

The chain recombines TRBV15 with TRBJ1-5; D is uncertain. There are 12 residues in the CDR3. Trimming took off 5 bases at V and 7 bases at J, with 9 bases between the two ends. Germline CDR1 and CDR2: LNHNV and YYDKDF (reference sequence). The CDR3 DNA is TGTGCCACCAGCGCCCGTAGCCAGCCCCAGCATTTT. It specifies CATSARSQPQHF.

This clonotype came up many times. For the CDR3, the DNA is TGCGCCAGCAGCCCCCCCGTCCCAGCTAACTATGGCTACACCTTC. Translation: CASSPPVPANYGYTF. The J gene is TRBJ1-2, the V gene TRBV5-1; D unresolved. The V gene's germline CDR1 is SGHRS and CDR2 YFSETQ. This CDR3 has 15 amino acids. Between the trimmed V and J ends, which lost 4 bases and 0 bases, there was a span of 13 bases.

This clonotype was seen more than once but under ten times. V gene TRBV20-1 combines with J gene TRBJ1-6; D unresolved. The germline CDR1 and CDR2 sequences are DFQATT and SNEGSKA (reference sequence). With 1 base removed from V and 9 bases from J, the gap between germline ends came to 13 bases. This CDR3 has 14 residues. The CDR3 protein is CSARGGKVFSPLHF. DNA of the CDR3: TGCAGTGCTAGAGGGGGTAAGGTATTTTCACCCCTCCACTTT.

This clonotype appeared a few times. V and J are TRBV6-5 and TRBJ2-1, with TRBD2 matching 9 bases. CDR1 and CDR2 from the germline V gene are MNHEY and SVGAGI. The CDR3 is 14 residues long. Trimming cost V 2 bases and J 7 bases; bases outside gene matches: 3. The CDR3 DNA sequence: TGTGCCAGCAGTTACGGCGGGGGGGCAAATGAGCAGTTCTTC. It encodes CASSYGGGANEQFF.

The chain joins TRBV4-1 to TRBJ2-1, with 10 bases that match TRBD2. The germline gives CDR1 MGHRA, CDR2 YSYEKL. Unmatched junction bases numbered 14, after V lost 4 bases and J lost 8 bases. CDR3 length: 17 amino acids. CDR3 DNA sequence: TGCGCCAGCAGCCGAGCTGGGGCTAGCGGGGGTGGGGATGAGCAGTTCTTC. This encodes CASSRAGASGGGDEQFF.

Ten or more counts support this clonotype. CDR3 loop: CATSGRDRSEQYF. The CDR3 DNA reads as TGTGCCACCAGCGGTCGGGACAGATCGGAGCAGTACTTC. This chain uses TRBV15 with TRBJ2-7, with 7 bases that match TRBD1. Germline trimming cut 5 bases from V and 7 bases from J; bases unmatched to any gene: 8. Germline assignment: CDR1 LNHNV and CDR2 YYDKDF (reference sequence). The CDR3 loop spans 13 amino acids.

This clonotype was counted a few times. CDR3: CASSFEGPFNEQYF. CDR3 nucleotide sequence: TGTGCCAGCAGCTTCGAGGGCCCTTTCAACGAGCAGTACTTC. The J gene is TRBJ2-7, the V gene TRBV7-9; D is possibly TRBD2 (5 bases). The CDR3 is made up of 14 amino acids. The ends were cut back, 3 bases at V and 5 bases at J, with 14 bases in the middle. Germline lookup yields CDR1 SEHNR and CDR2 FQNEAQ (reference sequence).

This clonotype was seen repeatedly, ten times or more. The CDR3 coding sequence is TGCAGCGTTGAACCCTTCGAGGGCCGGTTCTTC. Its protein product is CSVEPFEGRFF. The V call is TRBV29-1, the J call TRBJ2-1; D is perhaps TRBD2 (5 bases). CDR3 length: 11 residues. Trimming took 2 bases from V and 15 from J, leaving 14 bases between them. The germline V gene has CDR1 SQVTM and CDR2 ANQGSEA.

This clonotype was seen a few times. This chain uses TRBV20-1 with TRBJ2-7, with TRBD1 matching 9 bases. The V and J ends lost 0 bases and 3 bases, in that order; junction bases with no gene match: 6. Germline V lookup: CDR1 DFQATT, CDR2 SNEGSKA (reference sequence). The CDR3 has 15 amino acids. The CDR3 sequence is CSARDTRTGDYEQYF. CDR3 nucleotide sequence: TGCAGTGCTAGAGATACGAGGACAGGGGACTACGAGCAGTACTTC.

The sample holds a few counts of this clonotype. The rearrangement joins TRBV20-1 to TRBJ1-1, with a tentative D call TRBD1 (6 bases). The CDR3 loop spans 14 amino acids. CDR1 is DFQATT and CDR2 is SNEGSKA in the germline V gene (reference sequence). Deletions cut 3 bases from V and 3 bases from J, with 14 bases between. The CDR3 nucleotides read TGCAGTGCTAGGAGGGGGGAGACGGACACTGAAGCTTTCTTT. Amino acids: CSARRGETDTEAFF.

This clonotype was seen a single time. The chain couples TRBV10-3 to TRBJ2-2, with D possibly TRBD1 on 6 matching bases. In germline, CDR1 is ENHRY, CDR2 SYGVKD. V shed 4 bases and J shed 7 bases, with 10 bases lying between them. The CDR3 spans 13 residues. The CDR3 coding sequence is TGTGCCATCAGTGGACAGGAGAACGGGGAGCTGTTTTTT. This translates into CAISGQENGELFF.